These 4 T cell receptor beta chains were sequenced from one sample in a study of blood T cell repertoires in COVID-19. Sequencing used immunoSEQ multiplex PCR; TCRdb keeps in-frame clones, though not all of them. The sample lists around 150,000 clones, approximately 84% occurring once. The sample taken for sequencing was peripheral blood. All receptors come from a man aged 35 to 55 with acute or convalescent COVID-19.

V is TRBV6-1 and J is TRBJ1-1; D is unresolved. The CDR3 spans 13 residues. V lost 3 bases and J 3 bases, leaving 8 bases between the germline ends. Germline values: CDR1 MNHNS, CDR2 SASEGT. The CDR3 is CASSDGGYTEAFF. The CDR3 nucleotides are TGTGCCAGCAGTGACGGCGGGTACACTGAAGCTTTCTTT.

The CDR3: CASSLTLVTGELFF. CDR3 DNA sequence: TGTGCCAGCAGCTTAACGTTAGTCACCGGGGAGCTGTTTTTT. V and J are TRBV7-3 and TRBJ2-2; D remains unclear. The CDR3 length is 14 residues. Germline lookup yields CDR1 SGHTA and CDR2 FQGTGA. Trimming stripped 0 bases from V and 4 bases from J, with 6 bases between.

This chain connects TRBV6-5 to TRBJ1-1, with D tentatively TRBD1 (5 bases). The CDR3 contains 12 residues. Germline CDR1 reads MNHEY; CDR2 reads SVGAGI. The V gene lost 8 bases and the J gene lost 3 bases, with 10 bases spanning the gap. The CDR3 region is CASGAIDTEAFF. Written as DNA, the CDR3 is TGTGCCAGCGGGGCGATAGACACTGAAGCTTTCTTT.

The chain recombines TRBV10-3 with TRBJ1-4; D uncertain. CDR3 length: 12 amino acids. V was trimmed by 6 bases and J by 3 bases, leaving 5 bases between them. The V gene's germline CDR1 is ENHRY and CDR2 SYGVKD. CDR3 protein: CAISRANEKLFF. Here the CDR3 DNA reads TGTGCCATCAGCCGGGCTAATGAAAAACTGTTTTTT.